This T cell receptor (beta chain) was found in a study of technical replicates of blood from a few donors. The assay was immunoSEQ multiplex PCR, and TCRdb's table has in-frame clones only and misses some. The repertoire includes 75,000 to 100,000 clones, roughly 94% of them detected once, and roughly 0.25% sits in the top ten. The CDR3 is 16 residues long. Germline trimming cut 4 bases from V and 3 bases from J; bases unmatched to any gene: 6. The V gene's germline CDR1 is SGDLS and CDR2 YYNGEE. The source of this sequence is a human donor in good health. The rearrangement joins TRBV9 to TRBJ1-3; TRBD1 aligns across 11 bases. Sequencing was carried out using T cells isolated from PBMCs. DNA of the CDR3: TGTGCCAGCAGCCCTGGACAGGGGGCGTTTGGAAACACCATATATTTT. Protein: CASSPGQGAFGNTIYF.